One sample yielded the 29 T cell receptor beta chains listed below, sequenced in a study of technical replicates of blood from four donors. Clones were sequenced by immunoSEQ multiplex PCR, and TCRdb holds only the in-frame ones, with some missing. The sample lists 50,000 to 80,000 clones, 88% occurring once. The sequenced sample was PBMCs. These receptors were taken from a human donor in good health. Some clones in this sample may be carry-over from other donors' samples.

The rearrangement links TRBV6-6 to TRBJ1-2; D possibly corresponds to TRBD1 (5 bases). The CDR3 covers 12 residues. Germline V gene sequence: CDR1 MNHNY, CDR2 SVGAGI (reference sequence). V gave up 7 bases and J gave up 4 bases, with 10 bases separating them. The CDR3 DNA reads TGTGCCAGCACCGGGGGTAGCTATGGCTACACCTTC. Translation: CASTGGSYGYTF.

V usage is TRBV7-3 and J usage is TRBJ2-2; maybe TRBD2 (7 bases). Trimming removed 6 bases at V and 4 bases at J, with 15 bases between. Germline assignment: CDR1 SGHTA and CDR2 FQGTGA. The CDR3 sequence is 15 residues long. The CDR3 DNA is TGTGCCAGCAGGGACGGGGGGCTGGGCACCGGGGAGCTGTTTTTT. Protein product: CASRDGGLGTGELFF.

A note on this clone: Its ends do not fully match the called genes, so a read error is possible. The V and J genes are TRBV7-9 and TRBJ1-1; the match to TRBD1 covers 7 bases. The CDR3 consists of 14 residues. Germline V gene data show CDR1 as SEHNR and CDR2 as FQNEAQ (reference sequence). Here the CDR3 DNA reads TGTGCCAGCAGCTCACAGGGGCTGAAAACTGAAGCTTTCTTT. This encodes CASSSQGLKTEAFF.

This clone was seen a single time. CDR3 coding DNA: TGTGCCAGCAGCCCCTCCGGGGGGTCCGAGCAGTACTTC. As protein: CASSPSGGSEQYF. The chain carries TRBV9 and TRBJ2-7; 7 nucleotides align to TRBD2. This CDR3 contains 13 residues. The trim removed 4 bases at V and 6 bases at J, leaving 7 bases unmatched. Germline V gene sequence: CDR1 SGDLS, CDR2 YYNGEE.

The genes are TRBV7-3 and TRBJ2-6, with 11 bases that match TRBD1. Germline loops: CDR1 SGHTA, CDR2 FQGTGA. V lost 5 bases and J lost 2; bases outside the gene matches: 11. There are 19 residues in the CDR3. CDR3 region: CASSQWTGGHRAGANVLTF. The CDR3 nucleotides read TGTGCCAGCAGCCAATGGACAGGGGGCCACCGAGCTGGGGCCAACGTCCTGACTTTC.

The chain employs TRBV5-1 and TRBJ2-5; 8 bases line up with TRBD2. Germline trimming cut 0 bases from V and 2 bases from J; bases unmatched to any gene: 3. CDR3 length equals 15 residues. Germline CDR1 and CDR2: SGHRS and YFSETQ. CDR3 region: CASSLGGGGQETQYF. CDR3 sequence (DNA): TGCGCCAGCAGCTTGGGAGGCGGGGGGCAAGAGACCCAGTACTTC.

The rearrangement uses TRBV18 and TRBJ1-2; 9 nucleotides align to TRBD1. In germline, CDR1 is KGHSH, CDR2 LQKENI. CDR3 length: 15 residues. With 0 bases clipped from V and 7 bases from J, the junction kept 6 bases outside the gene matches. The CDR3 DNA reads as TGTGCCAGCTCACCACCGAGTACAGGGGGCTTTGGCTACACCTTC. Protein product: CASSPPSTGGFGYTF.

The V call is TRBV19, the J call TRBJ2-7; D gene ambiguous. Germline values: CDR1 LNHDA, CDR2 SQIVND (reference sequence). This CDR3 contains 15 residues. V lost 6 bases and J 2 bases, leaving 17 bases between the germline ends. CDR3 amino acids: CASSLTGLITYEQYF. Written as DNA, the CDR3 is TGTGCCAGTAGCCTAACGGGTTTGATTACCTACGAGCAGTACTTC.

For the CDR3, the DNA is TGTGCCAGCAGCCCGAGGACGGGGAGCCTCGAGCAGTACTTC. It encodes CASSPRTGSLEQYF. V gene TRBV11-2 combines with J gene TRBJ2-7, with a weak D call TRBD2 (5 bases). CDR1 SGHAT and CDR2 FQNNGV come from the germline V gene. The length of the CDR3 is 14 residues. V was shortened by 5 bases and J by 6 bases, with 17 bases between the two germline ends.

This clone is a singleton in its sample. J is TRBJ2-3 and V is TRBV11-2; the D gene is possibly TRBD1 (6 bases). The CDR3 is 14 amino acids. Germline V gene data show CDR1 as SGHAT and CDR2 as FQNNGV. With 5 bases removed from V and 3 bases from J, the gap between germline ends came to 12 bases. DNA of the CDR3: TGTGCCAGCAGCCCAGGGACATGGACAGATACGCAGTATTTT. Amino acid sequence: CASSPGTWTDTQYF.

This clone showed up just once. The chain combines TRBV25-1 with TRBJ2-1; D perhaps matches TRBD1 (6 bases). Germline assignment: CDR1 MGHDK and CDR2 SYGVNS. The length of the CDR3 is 13 residues. Between the trimmed V and J ends, which lost 3 bases and 7 bases, there was a span of 10 bases. CDR3 sequence (DNA): TGTGCCAGCAGTGAGGGACATAGGAATGAGCAGTTCTTC. It specifies CASSEGHRNEQFF.

This chain's CDR3 is CAINPGGLREKLFF. CDR3 bases: TGTGCCATCAACCCAGGGGGGTTACGGGAAAAACTGTTTTTT. The chain joins TRBV10-3 to TRBJ1-4; 7 nucleotides agree with TRBD1. With 7 bases clipped from V and 8 bases from J, the junction kept 10 bases outside the gene matches. The CDR3 has 14 amino acids. Germline-derived CDR1 and CDR2 are ENHRY and SYGVKD.

The chain couples TRBV7-2 to TRBJ2-7, with TRBD1 matching over 7 bases. This CDR3 comprises 14 residues. CDR1 is SGHTA and CDR2 is FQGNSA in the germline V gene. After removal of 5 bases from V and 1 base from J, the junction contained 5 bases not matched to a gene. The CDR3 sequence: CASSASGGSYEQYF. CDR3 DNA sequence: TGTGCCAGCAGCGCTTCAGGGGGATCCTACGAGCAGTACTTC.

This clone was detected only once. The rearrangement joins TRBV2 to TRBJ2-1; tentative D call: TRBD1 (6 bases). Looked up from germline, CDR1 is SNHLY and CDR2 is FYNNEI. Trimming left V 6 bases short and J 2 bases short, with 20 bases between. The CDR3 covers 17 residues. The CDR3 spells CASRPGWGRGPYNEQFF. CDR3 in DNA: TGTGCCAGCAGGCCGGGATGGGGCAGGGGTCCCTACAATGAGCAGTTCTTC.

V and J are TRBV7-3 and TRBJ2-2; D call uncertain. Germline V lookup: CDR1 SGHTA, CDR2 FQGTGA. With 0 bases removed from V and 6 bases from J, the gap between germline ends came to 8 bases. The CDR3 is made up of 14 amino acids. The CDR3 bases are TGTGCCAGCAGCTTAACTTCCGGTCCCGGGGAGCTGTTTTTT. Translated: CASSLTSGPGELFF.

J is TRBJ2-2 and V is TRBV18; maybe TRBD2 (6 bases). Germline-derived CDR1 and CDR2 are KGHSH and LQKENI. The CDR3 runs to 14 residues. Trimming shortened V by 6 bases and J by 0 bases, and 8 bases separated the two germline ends. In nucleotides, the CDR3 is TGTGCCAGCTCGGGACTTTCGAACACCGGGGAGCTGTTTTTT. Translating gives CASSGLSNTGELFF.

This chain uses TRBV4-2 with TRBJ1-4; D is unclear. Trimming shortened V by 2 bases and J by 0 bases, and 4 bases separated the two germline ends. Looked up from germline, CDR1 is LGHNA and CDR2 is YNFKEQ. The CDR3 spans 14 residues. CDR3 coding DNA: TGTGCCAGCAGCCAACAGGCAACTAATGAAAAACTGTTTTTT. This translates into CASSQQATNEKLFF.

The chain combines TRBV2 with TRBJ1-1, with D possibly matching TRBD1 (5 bases). Germline CDR1 is SNHLY and CDR2 is FYNNEI. This CDR3 is built from 11 residues. The CDR3 DNA reads TGTGCTAGAGACAGGAACACTGAAGCTTTCTTT. Its translation is CARDRNTEAFF.

This chain connects TRBV19 to TRBJ2-2; possible D gene TRBD2, 6 bases. The V and J ends lost 3 bases and 4 bases respectively, with 12 bases between them. The CDR3 runs to 15 residues. The V gene's germline CDR1 is LNHDA and CDR2 SQIVND (reference sequence). The DNA for the CDR3 is TGTGCCAGTAGTATTCGGCGGGGTGGCACCGGGGAGCTGTTTTTT. This gives the protein CASSIRRGGTGELFF.

The chain joins TRBV10-3 to TRBJ2-7; tentative D call: TRBD1 (6 bases). The V gene lost 5 bases and the J gene lost 1 base, with 9 bases spanning the gap. The CDR3 runs 13 residues. Germline V gene sequence: CDR1 ENHRY, CDR2 SYGVKD. CDR3 nucleotide sequence: TGTGCCATCAGTCCGGGACAATCCTACGAGCAGTACTTC. Protein: CAISPGQSYEQYF.

This clone is medium-sized (0.01 to 0.1%) within its sample. The chain carries TRBV30 and TRBJ2-1; weak D call: TRBD1 (5 bases). V lost 1 base to trimming and J lost 5 bases, with 6 bases between them. Germline V CDR1 and CDR2: GTSNPN, SVGIG (reference sequence). The CDR3 spans 12 residues. The CDR3 loop reads CAWSGQHNEQFF. The CDR3 DNA sequence: TGTGCCTGGAGTGGACAGCACAATGAGCAGTTCTTC.

This chain joins TRBV6-1 and TRBJ2-7; 9 nucleotides agree with TRBD2. This CDR3 spans 13 amino acids. Germline V gene data show CDR1 as MNHNS and CDR2 as SASEGT. Germline trimming cut 9 bases from V and 0 bases from J; bases unmatched to any gene: 3. The CDR3 loop reads CASRTSASYEQYF. CDR3 in DNA: TGTGCCAGTCGGACTAGCGCCTCCTACGAGCAGTACTTC.

Concerning this clone: Distinct nucleotide sequences in the sample also encode this CDR3. The chain joins TRBV11-2 to TRBJ2-1; 8 nucleotides line up with TRBD1. The V and J ends lost 2 bases and 3 bases, in that order; junction bases with no gene match: 3. From germline, CDR1 is SGHAT and CDR2 FQNNGV. The CDR3 sequence is 15 residues long. This chain's CDR3 is CASSLRQGIYNEQFF. DNA for the CDR3: TGTGCCAGCAGCTTAAGACAGGGGATCTACAATGAGCAGTTCTTC. Full variable domain (remainder filled in from reference TRBV11-2 and TRBJ2-1): EAGVAQSPRYKIIEKRQSVAFWCNPISGHATLYWYQQILGQGPKLLIQFQNNGVVDDSQLPKDRFSAERLKGVDSTLKIQPAKLEDSAVYLCASSLRQGIYNEQFFGPGTRLTVL.

This sequence joins TRBV19 and TRBJ1-3; D is undetermined. V lost 3 bases and J lost 3, with 9 bases in between. This CDR3 is 14 amino acids long. The germline CDR1 and CDR2 sequences are LNHDA and SQIVND (reference sequence). CDR3 DNA sequence: TGTGCCAGTAGTATTCGGAGTCTTGGAAACACCATATATTTT. Amino acids: CASSIRSLGNTIYF.

In this sample, this clone turned up once. The chain joins TRBV7-3 to TRBJ2-1; D might be TRBD2 (6 bases). The CDR3 covers 15 residues. V lost 0 bases and J 2 bases, leaving 8 bases between the germline ends. Germline V gene lookup returns CDR1 SGHTA and CDR2 FQGTGA. CDR3: CASSLTSGTYNEQFF. The CDR3 DNA sequence: TGTGCCAGCAGCTTAACTAGCGGAACCTACAATGAGCAGTTCTTC.

The genes are TRBV29-1 and TRBJ2-1, with a tentative D call TRBD1 (5 bases). This CDR3 comprises 14 residues. Trimming pared 0 bases from V and 4 bases from J, leaving 10 bases between. The germline V gene has CDR1 SQVTM and CDR2 ANQGSEA. CDR3 residues: CSVEDQGQYNEQFF. The CDR3 DNA is TGCAGCGTTGAAGATCAGGGCCAGTACAATGAGCAGTTCTTC.

The rearrangement links TRBV4-1 to TRBJ2-1, with TRBD2 matching 12 bases. CDR3 size: 19 residues. The ends lost 1 base at V and 2 bases at J; junction bases unmatched: 9. The germline V gene has CDR1 MGHRA and CDR2 YSYEKL. The CDR3 region is CASSQVPSGRAGTYNEQFF. CDR3 in DNA: TGCGCCAGCAGCCAAGTCCCTAGCGGGAGGGCCGGGACCTACAATGAGCAGTTCTTC.

The chain uses TRBV7-9 and TRBJ1-6; 11 bases align to TRBD1. From germline, CDR1 is SEHNR and CDR2 FQNEAQ (reference sequence). V was clipped by 7 bases and J by 10 bases; unmatched bases: 6. The CDR3 is 14 residues long. Here the CDR3 DNA reads TGTGCCAGCACCATGGACAGGGGGCTCTCACCCCTCCACTTT. Translating it yields CASTMDRGLSPLHF.

V gene TRBV27 combines with J gene TRBJ2-7, with D possibly being TRBD1 (5 bases). The ends were cut back, 3 bases at V and 3 bases at J, with 9 bases in the middle. The CDR3 runs to 13 residues. CDR1 and CDR2 (germline): MNHEY, SMNVEV (reference sequence). This CDR3 reads CASSFGRDYEQYF. The CDR3 region has the DNA TGTGCCAGCAGTTTTGGCAGGGACTACGAGCAGTACTTC.